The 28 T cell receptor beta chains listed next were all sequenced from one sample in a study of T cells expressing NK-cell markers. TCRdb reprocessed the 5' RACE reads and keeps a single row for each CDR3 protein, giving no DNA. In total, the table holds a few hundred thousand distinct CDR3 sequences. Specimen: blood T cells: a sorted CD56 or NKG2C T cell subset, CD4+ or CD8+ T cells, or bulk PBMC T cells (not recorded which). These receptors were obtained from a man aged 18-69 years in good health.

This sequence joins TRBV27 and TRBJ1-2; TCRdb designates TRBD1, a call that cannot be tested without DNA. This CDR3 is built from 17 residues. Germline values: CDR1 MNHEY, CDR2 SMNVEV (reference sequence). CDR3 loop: CASSSLRGGAGDYGYTF.

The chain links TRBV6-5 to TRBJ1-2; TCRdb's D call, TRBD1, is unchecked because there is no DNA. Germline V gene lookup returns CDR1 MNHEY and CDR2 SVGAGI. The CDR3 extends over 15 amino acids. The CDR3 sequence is CASSYSIGGGYGYTF.

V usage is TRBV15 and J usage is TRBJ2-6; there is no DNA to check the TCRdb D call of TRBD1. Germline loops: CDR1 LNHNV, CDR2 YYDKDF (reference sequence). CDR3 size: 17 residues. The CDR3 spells CATSRGDRGGGANVLTF.

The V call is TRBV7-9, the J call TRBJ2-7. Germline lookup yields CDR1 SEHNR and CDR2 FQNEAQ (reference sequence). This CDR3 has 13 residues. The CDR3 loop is CASSAEPKYEQYF.

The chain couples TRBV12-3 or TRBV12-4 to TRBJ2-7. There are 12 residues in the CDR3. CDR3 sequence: CASSSAGLEQYF.

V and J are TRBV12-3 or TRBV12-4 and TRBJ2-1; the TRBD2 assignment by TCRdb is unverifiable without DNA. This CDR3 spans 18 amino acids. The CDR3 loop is CASTVTLGLAGGVLEQFF.

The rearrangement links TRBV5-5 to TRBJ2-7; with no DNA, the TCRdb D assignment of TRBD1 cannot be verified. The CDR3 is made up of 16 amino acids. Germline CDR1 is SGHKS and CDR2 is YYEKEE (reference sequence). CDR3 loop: CASSLGPRTGTYEQYF.

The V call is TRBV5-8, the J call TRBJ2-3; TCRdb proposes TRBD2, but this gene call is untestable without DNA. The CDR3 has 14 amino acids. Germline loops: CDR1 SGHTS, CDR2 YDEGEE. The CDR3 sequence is CASRKRGDTDTQYF.

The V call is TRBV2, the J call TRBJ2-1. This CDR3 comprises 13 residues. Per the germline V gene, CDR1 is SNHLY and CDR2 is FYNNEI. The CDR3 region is CASSEGRVYEQFF.

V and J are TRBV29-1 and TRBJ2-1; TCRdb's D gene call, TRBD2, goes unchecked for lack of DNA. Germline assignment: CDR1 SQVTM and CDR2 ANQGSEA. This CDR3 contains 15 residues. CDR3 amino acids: CSGTLSGGGRGEQFF.

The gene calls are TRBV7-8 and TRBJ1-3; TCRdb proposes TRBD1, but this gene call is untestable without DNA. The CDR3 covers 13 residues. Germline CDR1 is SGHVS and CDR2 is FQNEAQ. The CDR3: CASSPPTLPTIYF.

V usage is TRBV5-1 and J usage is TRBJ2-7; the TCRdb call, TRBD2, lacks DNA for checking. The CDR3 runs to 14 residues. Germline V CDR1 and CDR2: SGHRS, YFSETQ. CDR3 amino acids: CASRPGPYSYEQYF.

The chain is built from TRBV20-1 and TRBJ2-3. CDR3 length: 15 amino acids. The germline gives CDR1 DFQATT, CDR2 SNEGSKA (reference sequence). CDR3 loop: CSAPDATVQTDTQYF.

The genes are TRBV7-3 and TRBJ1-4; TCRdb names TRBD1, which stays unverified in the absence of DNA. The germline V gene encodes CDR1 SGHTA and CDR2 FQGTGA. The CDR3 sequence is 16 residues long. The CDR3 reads CASSLGVWTRNEKLFF.

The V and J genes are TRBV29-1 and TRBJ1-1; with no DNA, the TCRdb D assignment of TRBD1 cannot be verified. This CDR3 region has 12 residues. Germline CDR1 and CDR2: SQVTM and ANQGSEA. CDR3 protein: CSAKEGDTEAFF.

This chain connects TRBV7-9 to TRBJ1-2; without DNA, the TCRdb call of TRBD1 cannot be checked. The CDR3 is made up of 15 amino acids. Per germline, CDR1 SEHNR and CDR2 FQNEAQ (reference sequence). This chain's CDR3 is CASSSGQGLTMGYTF.

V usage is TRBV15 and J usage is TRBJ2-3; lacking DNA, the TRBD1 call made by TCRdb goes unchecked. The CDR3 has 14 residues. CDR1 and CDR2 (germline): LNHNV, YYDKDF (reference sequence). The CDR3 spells CATSTGQLTDTQYF.

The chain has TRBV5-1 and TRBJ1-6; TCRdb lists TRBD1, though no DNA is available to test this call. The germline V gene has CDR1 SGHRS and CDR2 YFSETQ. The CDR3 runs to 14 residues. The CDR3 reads CASSRTGNNSPLHF.

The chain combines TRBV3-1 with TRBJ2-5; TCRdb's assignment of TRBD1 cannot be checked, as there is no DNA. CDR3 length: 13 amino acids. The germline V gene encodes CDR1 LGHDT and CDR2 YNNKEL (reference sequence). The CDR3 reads CASSPPPAETQYF.

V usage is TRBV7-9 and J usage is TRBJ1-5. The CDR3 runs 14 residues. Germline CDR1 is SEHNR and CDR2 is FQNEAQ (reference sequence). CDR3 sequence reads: CASSLSQVGQPQHF.

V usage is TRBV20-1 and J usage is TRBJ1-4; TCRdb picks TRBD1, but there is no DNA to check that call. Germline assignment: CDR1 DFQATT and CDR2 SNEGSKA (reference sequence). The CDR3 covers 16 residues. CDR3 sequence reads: CSVRGHQGGPNEKLFF.

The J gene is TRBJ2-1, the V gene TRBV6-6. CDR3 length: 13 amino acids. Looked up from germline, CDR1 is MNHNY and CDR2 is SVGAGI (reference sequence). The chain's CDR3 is CASSSPSVGEQFF.

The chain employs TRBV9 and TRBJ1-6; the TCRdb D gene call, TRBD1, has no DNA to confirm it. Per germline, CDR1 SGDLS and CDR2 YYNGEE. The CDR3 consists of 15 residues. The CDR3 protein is CASSVQGADDSPLHF. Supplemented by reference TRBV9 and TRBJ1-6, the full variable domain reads DSGVTQTPKHLITATGQRVTLRCSPRSGDLSVYWYQQSLDQGLQFLIQYYNGEERAKGNILERFSAQQFPDLHSELNLSSLELGDSALYFCASSVQGADDSPLHFGNGTRLTVT.

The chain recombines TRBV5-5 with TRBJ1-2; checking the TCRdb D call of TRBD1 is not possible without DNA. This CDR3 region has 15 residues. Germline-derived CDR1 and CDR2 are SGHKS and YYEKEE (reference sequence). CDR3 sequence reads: CASRGQSLGYSGYTF. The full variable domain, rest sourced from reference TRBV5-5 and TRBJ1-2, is DAGVTQSPTHLIKTRGQQVTLRCSPISGHKSVSWYQQVLGQGPQFIFQYYEKEERGRGNFPDRFSARQFPNYSSELNVNALLLGDSALYLCASRGQSLGYSGYTFGSGTRLTVV.

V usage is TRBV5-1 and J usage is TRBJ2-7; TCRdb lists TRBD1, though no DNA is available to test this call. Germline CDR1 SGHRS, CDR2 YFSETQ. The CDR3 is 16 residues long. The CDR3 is CASSLEWRQGLSEQYF.

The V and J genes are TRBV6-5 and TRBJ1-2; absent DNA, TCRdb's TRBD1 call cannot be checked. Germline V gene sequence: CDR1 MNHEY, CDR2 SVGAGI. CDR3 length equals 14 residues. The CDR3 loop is CASSSTWTGRGYTF.

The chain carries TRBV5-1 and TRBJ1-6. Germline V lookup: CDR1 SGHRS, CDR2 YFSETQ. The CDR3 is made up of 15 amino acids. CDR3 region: CASSLAVSENSPLHF. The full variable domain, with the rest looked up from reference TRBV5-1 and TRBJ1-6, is KAGVTQTPRYLIKTRGQQVTLSCSPISGHRSVSWYQQTPGQGLQFLFEYFSETQRNKGNFPGRFSGRQFSNSRSEMNVSTLELGDSALYLCASSLAVSENSPLHFGNGTRLTVT.

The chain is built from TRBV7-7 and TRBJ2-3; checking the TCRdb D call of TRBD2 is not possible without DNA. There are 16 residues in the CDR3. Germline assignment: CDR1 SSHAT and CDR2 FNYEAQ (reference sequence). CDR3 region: CASSLGSPGVGDTQYF.